This paragraph reports one TCR beta chain. The antigen remains unidentified. These data are taken from a study of cytomegalovirus exposure and HLA in healthy donors. Study in general: Around 80 million unique TCR sequences came from HLA-typed donors in an early release. Whole-study findings and limits: In a later analysis, several top co-occurrence clusters appeared linked to parvovirus B19, influenza, CMV and Epstein-Barr virus. Within the data, a cluster of highly shared sequence variants was likely a sequencing artifact. Cytomegalovirus association was listed for about 170 TCR beta chains.

The PCR had 60 Vbeta and 13 Jbeta primers. Clones were read by immunoSEQ multiplex PCR, and TCRdb kept only the in-frame ones, dropping some. Among some 200,000 clones listed, 80% were seen once. The CDR3 contains 13 residues. V gave up 9 bases and J gave up 7 bases; unmatched junction bases: 7. Germline assignment: CDR1 LNHDA and CDR2 SQIVND (reference sequence). The TCR originated in a man aged 40-49 years in good health and CMV-seropositive. The chain has TRBV19 and TRBJ2-2, with TRBD2 matching 8 bases. Sequencing was carried out using PBMCs. The CDR3 nucleotides read TGTGCCAGCAGTGCGGGGGGCATCGGGGAGCTGTTTTTT. Translated: CASSAGGIGELFF.